A single sample is the source of the 13 T cell receptor beta chains below, sequenced in a study of T cell repertoires in cytomegalovirus infection. From the reads, TCRdb called clonotypes with MiXCR, one entry per CDR3 protein. Here the sample spans about 490,000 distinct CDR3 sequences, approximately 11% being singletons. The sequencing input was PBMCs. The receptors shown here come from a human donor in good health (CMV status not recorded). Some clones in this sample may be carry-over from other donors' samples.

This clonotype was recorded a few times. The chain is built from TRBV2 and TRBJ1-2; D possibly corresponds to TRBD1 (5 bases). The CDR3 has 15 amino acids. Per germline, CDR1 SNHLY and CDR2 FYNNEI. Trimming shortened V by 6 bases and J by 1 base, and 15 bases separated the two germline ends. The CDR3 region has the DNA TGTGCCAGCAGGGCGAGTGGGGCCGTTAACTATGGCTACACCTTC. Protein sequence: CASRASGAVNYGYTF.

The chain joins TRBV20-1 to TRBJ2-3; D unresolved. The CDR3 is 15 amino acids. Trimming left V 6 bases short and J 2 bases short, with 18 bases between. The germline gives CDR1 DFQATT, CDR2 SNEGSKA (reference sequence). In nucleotides, the CDR3 is TGCAGTGCGCCCAGAAGTTCGGTTGTCACAGATACGCAGTATTTT. The encoded protein is CSAPRSSVVTDTQYF.

This clonotype was counted ten times or more. The chain links TRBV11-2 to TRBJ1-3, with 8 bases identical to TRBD1. The CDR3 consists of 15 residues. CDR1 SGHAT and CDR2 FQNNGV come from the germline V gene. V shed 1 base, J shed 4 bases, and the junction held 3 bases outside the gene matches. The CDR3 loop reads CASSLGTGRGNTIYF. The CDR3 DNA reads as TGTGCCAGCAGCTTAGGGACAGGGAGAGGAAACACCATATATTTT.

The table lists this clonotype with a few counts. The rearrangement uses TRBV29-1 and TRBJ2-7, with TRBD1 matching 8 bases. J lost 1 base, V lost 5 bases, and 4 bases had no gene match. Germline values: CDR1 SQVTM, CDR2 ANQGSEA. This CDR3 contains 13 residues. The CDR3 is CSVRTGNSYEQYF. The CDR3 region has the DNA TGCAGCGTTCGGACAGGGAATTCCTACGAGCAGTACTTC.

The chain links TRBV28 to TRBJ1-2, with TRBD1 as a possible D gene (5 bases). The length of the CDR3 is 14 residues. Per germline, CDR1 MDHEN and CDR2 SYDVKM. The germline V and J ends were trimmed by 6 bases and 0 bases, with 11 bases remaining between them. The CDR3 loop is CASSTAGSNYGYTF. The DNA of the CDR3 is TGTGCCAGCAGCACGGCAGGGTCTAACTATGGCTACACCTTC.

The chain recombines TRBV12-5 with TRBJ2-5; the D is unclear. V dropped 1 base and J dropped 1 base, with 4 bases sitting between them. The length of the CDR3 is 13 residues. Per germline, CDR1 LGHNT and CDR2 FRNRAP. CDR3: CASGLGGQETQYF. The CDR3 nucleotides read TGTGCTAGTGGTTTGGGCGGCCAAGAGACCCAGTACTTC.

The table lists this clonotype with a few counts. The J gene is TRBJ2-2, the V gene TRBV6-6; either TRBD1 or TRBD2 may supply D (5 bases each). The V gene lost 2 bases and the J gene lost 4 bases, with 17 bases spanning the gap. The CDR3 consists of 17 residues. Germline CDR1 reads MNHNY; CDR2 reads SVGAGI (reference sequence). The CDR3 spells CASSYGPGGAITGELFF. Here the CDR3 DNA reads TGTGCCAGCAGTTACGGACCTGGGGGAGCTATCACCGGGGAGCTGTTTTTT.

This clonotype was counted a few times. V is TRBV28 and J is TRBJ1-2; 9 nucleotides align to TRBD1. Germline V lookup: CDR1 MDHEN, CDR2 SYDVKM. Losses at the gene ends were 7 bases for V and 8 bases for J; bases not matched to a gene: 5. The CDR3 spans 12 residues. The CDR3 DNA follows: TGTGCCAGCACCCCGGGACAGGGAGGCTACACCTTC. This gives the protein CASTPGQGGYTF.

This clonotype was recorded at least ten times. This chain links TRBV7-3 with TRBJ2-5; a possible D gene is TRBD2 (6 bases). Per germline, CDR1 SGHTA and CDR2 FQGTGA. Between the trimmed V and J ends, which lost 1 base and 2 bases, there was a span of 11 bases. This CDR3 contains 15 residues. The CDR3 DNA reads as TGTGCCAGCAGCTTAAACGGGAGAACGCAAGAGACCCAGTACTTC. Protein: CASSLNGRTQETQYF.

This clonotype was seen ten or more times. The chain has TRBV7-6 and TRBJ2-1; 9 bases are shared with TRBD2. V lost 3 bases, J lost 0 bases, and 6 bases stayed unmatched. CDR3 length: 17 residues. Per the germline V gene, CDR1 is SGHVS and CDR2 is FNYEAQ. This CDR3 reads CASSLGRGRASYNEQFF. Here the CDR3 DNA reads TGTGCCAGCAGCTTGGGTCGCGGGAGGGCCTCCTACAATGAGCAGTTCTTC.

There are many counts of this clonotype. The V call is TRBV7-2, the J call TRBJ2-3, with no clear D. Per the germline V gene, CDR1 is SGHTA and CDR2 is FQGNSA. V lost 1 base and J 2 bases, leaving 7 bases between the germline ends. This CDR3 has 14 residues. The chain's CDR3 is CASSLGHYTDTQYF. The CDR3, as DNA: TGTGCCAGCAGCTTAGGACACTACACAGATACGCAGTATTTT.

Ten or more counts support this clonotype. The V gene is TRBV6-5, the J gene TRBJ2-3, with 10 bases that match TRBD2. The V gene's germline CDR1 is MNHEY and CDR2 SVGAGI. J was trimmed by 1 base and V by 0 bases; bases with no gene match: 4. The CDR3 spans 17 residues. CDR3 region: CASSYSGLAGGTDTQYF. The CDR3 DNA reads TGTGCCAGCAGTTACTCGGGTCTAGCGGGGGGCACAGATACGCAGTATTTT.

In this sample, this clonotype turned up many times. This rearrangement joins TRBV4-2 to TRBJ1-4; TRBD1 matches 11 bases. This CDR3 contains 16 residues. The germline V gene encodes CDR1 LGHNA and CDR2 YNFKEQ. V was pared by 0 bases and J by 9 bases, with 6 bases of the junction left unmatched. CDR3 DNA sequence: TGTGCCAGCAGCCAAGACGGGACAGGGGGAGGGCAAAAACTGTTTTTT. It specifies CASSQDGTGGGQKLFF.